Following are 22 T cell receptor beta chains from one sample sequenced in a study of blood T cell repertoires in COVID-19. Sequencing was performed with immunoSEQ multiplex PCR; in TCRdb, only in-frame clones are kept and a portion is missing. This sample has tens of thousands of clones, with around 90% found just once. What was sequenced was peripheral blood. Receptors were obtained from a woman at least 80 years old with active COVID-19.

The chain uses TRBV2 and TRBJ2-7; no firm D call. Between the trimmed V and J ends, which lost 8 bases and 2 bases, there was a span of 7 bases. Germline V gene data show CDR1 as SNHLY and CDR2 as FYNNEI. The CDR3 is made up of 11 amino acids. The CDR3 is CASQAPYEQYF. DNA for the CDR3: TGTGCCAGCCAAGCCCCCTACGAGCAGTACTTC.

This clone was found a few times. This rearrangement joins TRBV12-2 to TRBJ2-5; the D call in the table, TRBD2, was not verified against the DNA. TRBV12-2 is a documented pseudogene. This CDR3 contains 16 residues. The CDR3 region is CASRRRTSGPQETQYF. For the CDR3, the DNA is TGTGCAAGTCGCAGACGGACTAGCGGTCCCCAAGAGACCCAGTACTTC.

The chain joins TRBV18 to TRBJ2-5, with TRBD2 matching over 7 bases. The CDR3 runs to 13 residues. Germline V lookup: CDR1 KGHSH, CDR2 LQKENI. J was trimmed by 3 bases and V by 6 bases; bases with no gene match: 4. The CDR3 coding sequence is TGTGCCAGCTCCCTCCTAGCGGAAGAGACCCAGTACTTC. Protein: CASSLLAEETQYF.

The chain is built from TRBV28 and TRBJ2-2, with 8 bases that match TRBD2. This CDR3 region has 16 residues. Germline V gene data show CDR1 as MDHEN and CDR2 as SYDVKM. Losses at the gene ends were 6 bases for V and 0 bases for J; bases not matched to a gene: 6. CDR3 in amino acids: CASRPSGGANTGELFF. DNA of the CDR3: TGTGCCAGCAGACCTTCGGGGGGGGCGAACACCGGGGAGCTGTTTTTT.

This clone was seen more than once but under ten times. The CDR3 nucleotides read TGTGCCAGTAGTATATATTTTAGGGGGAGGACAGGGAGCACCGGGGAGCTGTTTTTT. Its translation is CASSIYFRGRTGSTGELFF. This chain links TRBV19 with TRBJ2-2; 8 positions agree with TRBD1. In germline, CDR1 is LNHDA, CDR2 SQIVND (reference sequence). J lost 4 bases, V lost 2 bases, and 15 bases had no gene match. This CDR3 comprises 19 residues.

The rearrangement uses TRBV19 and TRBJ1-2, with D possibly being TRBD1 (6 bases). The CDR3 sequence is 17 residues long. CDR1 and CDR2 (germline): LNHDA, SQIVND (reference sequence). Trimming left V 7 bases short and J 2 bases short, with 23 bases between. DNA of the CDR3: TGTGCCAGTATGGGGGGGCCCCGGTCGGCCTCGAACTATGGCTACACCTTC. Translation: CASMGGPRSASNYGYTF. Based on the CDR3 plus reference TRBV19 and TRBJ1-2, the full variable domain is DGGITQSPKYLFRKEGQNVTLSCEQNLNHDAMYWYRQDPGQGLRLIYYSQIVNDFQKGDIAEGYSVSREKKESFPLTVTSAQKNPTAFYLCASMGGPRSASNYGYTFGSGTRLTVV.

The chain links TRBV11-2 to TRBJ2-7; possibly TRBD1 for D (6 bases). The CDR3 runs 15 residues. Looked up from germline, CDR1 is SGHAT and CDR2 is FQNNGV. V lost 1 base and J lost 4, with 14 bases in between. The CDR3 DNA reads as TGTGCCAGCAGCTTAGGCAGGGGACCTCTTTACGAGCAGTACTTC. Encoded protein: CASSLGRGPLYEQYF. Full variable domain (remainder filled in from reference TRBV11-2 and TRBJ2-7): EAGVAQSPRYKIIEKRQSVAFWCNPISGHATLYWYQQILGQGPKLLIQFQNNGVVDDSQLPKDRFSAERLKGVDSTLKIQPAKLEDSAVYLCASSLGRGPLYEQYFGPGTRLTVT.

This chain connects TRBV4-2 to TRBJ1-1, with D perhaps matching TRBD1 (6 bases). This CDR3 has 14 amino acids. V was clipped by 1 base and J by 6 bases, with 12 bases between them. Germline lookup yields CDR1 LGHNA and CDR2 YNFKEQ. As DNA, the CDR3 is TGTGCCAGCAGCCAAGCGGACAGACTACCTGAAGCTTTCTTT. It translates to CASSQADRLPEAFF.

The genes are TRBV30 and TRBJ2-7; the D gene is possibly TRBD2 (7 bases). V lost 1 base and J 2 bases, leaving 15 bases between the germline ends. The CDR3 length is 15 residues. Per the germline V gene, CDR1 is GTSNPN and CDR2 is SVGIG (reference sequence). The CDR3 loop reads CAWSDGGLGTYEQYF. The CDR3 region has the DNA TGTGCCTGGAGTGACGGGGGGCTAGGGACCTACGAGCAGTACTTC.

This chain links TRBV19 with TRBJ1-1; no reliable D call. Germline values: CDR1 LNHDA, CDR2 SQIVND (reference sequence). This CDR3 comprises 15 residues. Trimming shortened V by 4 bases and J by 0 bases, and 12 bases separated the two germline ends. The CDR3 bases are TGTGCCAGTAGTACCCCACAGATCCTGAACACTGAAGCTTTCTTT. It is translated as CASSTPQILNTEAFF.

V is TRBV9 and J is TRBJ1-5, with D possibly matching TRBD1 (5 bases). Trimming shortened V by 0 bases and J by 1 base, and 8 bases separated the two germline ends. The germline V gene encodes CDR1 SGDLS and CDR2 YYNGEE. The CDR3 covers 15 residues. The CDR3 nucleotides read TGTGCCAGCAGCGTAGCAGGGTTAAGCAATCAGCCCCAGCATTTT. Translated: CASSVAGLSNQPQHF.

The chain links TRBV24-1 to TRBJ2-2; a possible D gene is TRBD2 (5 bases). V lost 9 bases and J 4 bases, leaving 14 bases between the germline ends. CDR1 and CDR2 (germline): KGHDR, SFDVKD. CDR3 size: 14 residues. CDR3 amino acids: CATSGRVGTGELFF. CDR3 bases: TGTGCCACCTCGGGAAGGGTCGGCACCGGGGAGCTGTTTTTT.

This chain connects TRBV29-1 to TRBJ1-1; maybe TRBD1 (5 bases). Germline assignment: CDR1 SQVTM and CDR2 ANQGSEA. V shed 4 bases and J shed 1 base, with 7 bases lying between them. There are 12 residues in the CDR3. CDR3 region: CSVGGGNTEAFF. The CDR3, as DNA: TGCAGCGTTGGGGGGGGGAACACTGAAGCTTTCTTT.

V usage is TRBV6-1 and J usage is TRBJ2-7; perhaps TRBD1 as D (6 bases). V shed 3 bases and J shed 11 bases, with 17 bases lying between them. In germline, CDR1 is MNHNS, CDR2 SASEGT. The CDR3 extends over 13 amino acids. The chain's CDR3 is CASSDYRDTVKYF. The CDR3 nucleotides are TGTGCCAGCAGTGATTACCGGGACACCGTCAAGTACTTC.

The gene calls are TRBV11-2 and TRBJ1-1; tentative D call: TRBD1 (5 bases). Deletions cut 1 base from V and 4 bases from J, with 13 bases between. This CDR3 contains 15 residues. The germline gives CDR1 SGHAT, CDR2 FQNNGV. CDR3 in amino acids: CASSLVARVTTEAFF. The CDR3 nucleotides are TGTGCCAGCAGCTTAGTAGCCAGGGTGACCACTGAAGCTTTCTTT.

This chain connects TRBV7-9 to TRBJ1-3, with D tentatively TRBD1 (6 bases). Germline-derived CDR1 and CDR2 are SEHNR and FQNEAQ (reference sequence). The V end lost 6 bases, the J end lost 0 bases, and 9 bases lay between the germline ends. This CDR3 region has 14 residues. In nucleotides, the CDR3 is TGTGCCAGCAGTTGGACAGTCTCTGGAAACACCATATATTTT. Its protein product is CASSWTVSGNTIYF. Full variable domain (outside the CDR3, taken from reference TRBV7-9 and TRBJ1-3): DTGVSQNPRHKITKRGQNVTFRCDPISEHNRLYWYRQTLGQGPEFLTYFQNEAQLEKSRLLSDRFSAERPKGSFSTLEIQRTEQGDSAMYLCASSWTVSGNTIYFGEGSWLTVV.

The CDR3 DNA reads as TGTGCCAGCGATACCGACAGGGGGCAAGAGACCCAGTACTTC. It translates to CASDTDRGQETQYF. V gene TRBV28 combines with J gene TRBJ2-5; the match to TRBD1 covers 9 bases. With V trimmed by 8 bases and J by 2 bases, 6 bases remained unmatched. This CDR3 has 14 residues. Germline V lookup: CDR1 MDHEN, CDR2 SYDVKM.

This clone showed up just once. The chain is built from TRBV24-1 and TRBJ1-2, with unresolved D. The CDR3 is made up of 12 amino acids. The germline gives CDR1 KGHDR, CDR2 SFDVKD. Trimming pared 1 base from V and 8 bases from J, leaving 7 bases between. CDR3 in DNA: TGTGCCACCAGTGATTTAGCCCGGGGCTACACCTTC. Translated, it gives CATSDLARGYTF.

CDR3 loop: CASGLTSGGSNTQYF. DNA for the CDR3: TGTGCCAGCGGACTCACTAGCGGGGGCAGTAATACGCAGTATTTT. The chain has TRBV6-5 and TRBJ2-3; TRBD2 aligns across 11 bases. Germline V CDR1 and CDR2: MNHEY, SVGAGI. This CDR3 contains 15 residues. J gave up 7 bases and V 8 bases, and 11 bases lay outside the gene matches.

J is TRBJ2-1 and V is TRBV27, with D uncertain. Trimming cost V 5 bases and J 9 bases, with 11 bases left between them. Germline V lookup: CDR1 MNHEY, CDR2 SMNVEV (reference sequence). There are 12 residues in the CDR3. Here the CDR3 DNA reads TGTGCCAGCAGTACTCGACATTCTGAGCAGTTCTTC. Protein: CASSTRHSEQFF.

The chain combines TRBV4-3 with TRBJ1-2; D perhaps matches TRBD1 (6 bases). V was trimmed by 4 bases and J by 4 bases, leaving 16 bases between them. The CDR3 is 15 residues long. Germline CDR1 reads LGHNA; CDR2 reads YSLEER. The CDR3: CASSPTIRGGYGYTF. The CDR3 coding sequence is TGCGCCAGCAGCCCAACAATCAGGGGTGGCTATGGCTACACCTTC.

The chain links TRBV7-2 to TRBJ1-2; D unresolved. Germline V CDR1 and CDR2: SGHTA, FQGNSA. The length of the CDR3 is 11 residues. Trimming stripped 5 bases from V and 8 bases from J, with 9 bases between. The CDR3 coding sequence is TGTGCCAGCAGCCCAGGTGCGGGCTACACCTTC. Protein sequence: CASSPGAGYTF.